This T cell receptor beta chain originates from a study of T-cell reconstitution after alpha-beta-depleted transplantation in children. Points from the study as a whole: Reportedly, roughly two months post-transplant, alpha-beta T cells arose from several hundred expanded graft clones.

This clonotype was observed a handful of times. The antigen remains unidentified. The CDR3 has 16 amino acids. The germline gives CDR1 SGHVS, CDR2 FNYEAQ. J was trimmed by 7 bases and V by 0 bases; bases with no gene match: 7. Preparing the TCRbeta library involved the use of unique molecular identifiers. MiXCR was run by TCRdb on the PCR reads, yielding one entry per CDR3 protein. This sample has hundreds of thousands of distinct CDR3 sequences, with around 23% found just once. The TCR originated in a boy in the first two years of life who had a stem cell transplant for acute myeloid leukemia, so the T cells may come from the graft donor. The sample consisted of PBMCs, mostly from graft donor cells, taken 360 days after TCRalphabeta/CD19-depleted stem cell transplant. The J gene is TRBJ2-1, the V gene TRBV7-6, with TRBD2 identical over 9 bases. CDR3 protein: CASSLAGGLAGNEQFF. Here the CDR3 DNA reads TGTGCCAGCAGCTTAGCGGGGGGGCTAGCGGGGAATGAGCAGTTCTTC.